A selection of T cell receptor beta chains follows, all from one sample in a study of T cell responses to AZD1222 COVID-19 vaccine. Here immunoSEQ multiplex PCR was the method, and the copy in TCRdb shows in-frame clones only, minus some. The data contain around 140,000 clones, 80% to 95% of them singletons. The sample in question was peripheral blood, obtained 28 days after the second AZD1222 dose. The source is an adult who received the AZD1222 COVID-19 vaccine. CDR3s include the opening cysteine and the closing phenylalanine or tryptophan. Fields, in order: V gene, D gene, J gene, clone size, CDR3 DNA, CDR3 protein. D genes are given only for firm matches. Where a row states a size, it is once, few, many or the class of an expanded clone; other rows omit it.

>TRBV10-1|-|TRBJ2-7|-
TGCGCCAGCAATCTTCTGTCAGCGGCTGATTCTTACGAGCAGTACTTC
CASNLLSAADSYEQYF
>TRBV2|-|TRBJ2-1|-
TGTGCCAGCAGTGTAAGGGCCCAAGAGCAGTTCTTC
CASSVRAQEQFF
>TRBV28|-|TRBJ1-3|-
TGTGCCAGCAGTTTAAAACCCGGCCGGGTCTCTGGAAACACCATATATTTT
CASSLKPGRVSGNTIYF
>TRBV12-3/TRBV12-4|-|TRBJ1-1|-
TGTGCCAGCAACAAAGGGGCTAGCACTGAAGCTTTCTTT
CASNKGASTEAFF
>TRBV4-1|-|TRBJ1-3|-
TGCGCCAGCAGCCAAGTTGTAAGTGCCGTGGGGGCAGGAAACACCATATATTTT
CASSQVVSAVGAGNTIYF
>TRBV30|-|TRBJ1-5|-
TGTGCCTGGAGTGTAAGTAGGTCAGCCAATCAGCCCCAGCATTTT
CAWSVSRSANQPQHF
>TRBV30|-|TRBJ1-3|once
TGTGCCTGGAGTGTTGTATTGACCGCTGGAAACACCATATATTTT
CAWSVVLTAGNTIYF
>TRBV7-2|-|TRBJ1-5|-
TGTGCCAGCAGCTTAGTGGGGGGAGGCTCCAATCAGCCCCAGCATTTT
CASSLVGGGSNQPQHF
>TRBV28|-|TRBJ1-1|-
TGTGCCAGCAGTTTATTGGGGGTAGCTTTCTTT
CASSLLGVAFF
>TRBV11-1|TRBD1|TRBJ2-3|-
TGTGCCAGCAGCCGAGGGGGACAGGGGTCGACAGATACGCAGTATTTT
CASSRGGQGSTDTQYF
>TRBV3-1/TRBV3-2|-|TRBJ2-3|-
TGTGCCAGCAGCCAAGATCATCGGGCCACAGATACGCAGTATTTT
CASSQDHRATDTQYF
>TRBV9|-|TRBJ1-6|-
TGTGCCAGCAGCGCCCTCTTGGCTTCACCCCTCCACTTT
CASSALLASPLHF
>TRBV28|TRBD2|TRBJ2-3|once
TGTGCCAGCAGTTTAGGCGGGAGTGGGCTCGATACGCAGTATTTT
CASSLGGSGLDTQYF
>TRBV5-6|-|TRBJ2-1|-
TGTGCCAGCAGCTCCGGCTTTGGGGGGACGAGCTCCTACAATGAGCAGTTCTTC
CASSSGFGGTSSYNEQFF
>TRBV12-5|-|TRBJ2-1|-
TGTGCTAGTGGTCCAGAGTACAATGAGCAGTTCTTC
CASGPEYNEQFF
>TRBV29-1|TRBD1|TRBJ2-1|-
TGCAGCGTTGAAGATCCCAAGACAGGGGGCTGGAGTGAGCAGTTCTTC
CSVEDPKTGGWSEQFF
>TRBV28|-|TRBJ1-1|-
TGTGCCAGCAGTTTACAACAGATGAACACTGAAGCTTTCTTT
CASSLQQMNTEAFF
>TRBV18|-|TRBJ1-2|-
TGTGCCAGCTCACTAGACCTGAGAGGGGCGAGCCCCTCTAACTATGGCTACACCTTC
CASSLDLRGASPSNYGYTF
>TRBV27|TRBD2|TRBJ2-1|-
TGTGCCAGCAGATCGGGGACTAGCTCCTACAATGAGCAGTTCTTC
CASRSGTSSYNEQFF
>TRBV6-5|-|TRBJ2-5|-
TGTGCCAGCAGAGTCAGGGGTCAAGAGACCCAGTACTTC
CASRVRGQETQYF
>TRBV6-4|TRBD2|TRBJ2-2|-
TGTGCCAGCAGTCCTAGCGGGAGGAACACCGGGGAGCTGTTTTTT
CASSPSGRNTGELFF
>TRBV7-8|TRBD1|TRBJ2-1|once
TGTGCCAGCAGCTTCCCGGGACAGGGGTCCAATGAGCAGTTCTTC
CASSFPGQGSNEQFF
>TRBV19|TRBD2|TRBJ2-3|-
TGTGCCAGTGGCGACTTAGCGGGGAAGGACACAGATACGCAGTATTTT
CASGDLAGKDTDTQYF
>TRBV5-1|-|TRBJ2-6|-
TGCGCCACCTCCAGGACAGCCGGGGCCAACGTCCTGACTTTC
CATSRTAGANVLTF
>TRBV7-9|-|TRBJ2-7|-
TGTGCCAGCAGCCCCGGGCACGAGCAGTACTTC
CASSPGHEQYF
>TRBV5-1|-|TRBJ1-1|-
TGCGCCAGCAGCTTGACCACGGTTCTGAACACTGAAGCTTTCTTT
CASSLTTVLNTEAFF
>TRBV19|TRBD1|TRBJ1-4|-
TGTGCCAGTAATATACCGGGACAGCGTAATGAAAAACTGTTTTTT
CASNIPGQRNEKLFF
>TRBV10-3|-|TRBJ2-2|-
TGTGCCATCAGTGTAGGGATGAGTTCCGGGGAGCTGTTTTTT
CAISVGMSSGELFF
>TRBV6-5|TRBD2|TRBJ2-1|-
TGTGCCAGCAGTTACCCAGGACTAGCGAAAAATGAGCAGTTCTTC
CASSYPGLAKNEQFF
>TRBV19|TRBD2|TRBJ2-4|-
TGTGCCAGTAGTATAGAGGCTAGCGGGAATCGGGACATTCAGTACTTC
CASSIEASGNRDIQYF
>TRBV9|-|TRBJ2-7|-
TGTGCCAGCAGCGTAGGAAAGGGAGGACTCGAGCAGTACTTC
CASSVGKGGLEQYF
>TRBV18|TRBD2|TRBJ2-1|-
TGTGCCAGCTCGCCTACTAGCGGGGCCGGCGGGTTCTTC
CASSPTSGAGGFF
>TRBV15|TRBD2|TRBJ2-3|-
TGTGCCACCAGCAGAGGAGGGGGGGTAGCGGGAGCTACAGATACGCAGTATTTT
CATSRGGGVAGATDTQYF
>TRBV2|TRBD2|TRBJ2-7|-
TGTGCCAGCAGTGAAGCGGGTAGCGGGAGCTACGAGCAGTACTTC
CASSEAGSGSYEQYF
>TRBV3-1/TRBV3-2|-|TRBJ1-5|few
TGTGCCAGCAGCCAAGTCGGGGATCAGCCCCAGCATTTT
CASSQVGDQPQHF
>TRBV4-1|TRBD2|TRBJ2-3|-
TGCGCCAGCAGCCGGGGAGGACTAGCGGGACTCACAGATACGCAGTATTTT
CASSRGGLAGLTDTQYF
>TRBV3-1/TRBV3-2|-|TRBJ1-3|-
TGTGCCAGCAGCATGCGAGGCTCTGGAAACACCATATATTTT
CASSMRGSGNTIYF
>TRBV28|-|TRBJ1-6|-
TGTGCCAGCCGAGTCGGGACCTTCTATAATTCACCCCTCCACTTT
CASRVGTFYNSPLHF
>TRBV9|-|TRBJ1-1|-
TGTGCCAGCAGCGTAGCAGGGCGGGGGACTGAAGCTTTCTTT
CASSVAGRGTEAFF
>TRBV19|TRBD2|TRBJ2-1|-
TGTGCCAGTAGTATGGGGGACTATTACAATGAGCAGTTCTTC
CASSMGDYYNEQFF